This T cell receptor beta chain emerged from a study of cytomegalovirus exposure and HLA in healthy donors. Study-level points and caveats: In vitro checks showed that three CMV-associated chains really do target CMV antigens.

PCR was performed using 60 Vbeta and 13 Jbeta primers. Measured with immunoSEQ multiplex PCR; TCRdb has only the in-frame clones, and not every one. The table lists roughly 120,000 clones, 70% to 85% of them singletons. As to this clone: Antigen: not known.

Trimming removed 4 bases from V and 4 bases from J; junction bases left unmatched: 12. CDR1 is SGHRS, CDR2 YFSETQ, per germline. This CDR3 has 17 residues. The receptor comes from a man aged 45 to 65 in good health and CMV-seropositive. This rearrangement joins TRBV5-1 to TRBJ2-2; 8 nucleotides match TRBD2. The source material was PBMCs. The CDR3: CASSVAPGTRGTGELFF. The CDR3 DNA follows: TGCGCCAGCAGCGTCGCCCCGGGGACTAGAGGCACCGGGGAGCTGTTTTTT.